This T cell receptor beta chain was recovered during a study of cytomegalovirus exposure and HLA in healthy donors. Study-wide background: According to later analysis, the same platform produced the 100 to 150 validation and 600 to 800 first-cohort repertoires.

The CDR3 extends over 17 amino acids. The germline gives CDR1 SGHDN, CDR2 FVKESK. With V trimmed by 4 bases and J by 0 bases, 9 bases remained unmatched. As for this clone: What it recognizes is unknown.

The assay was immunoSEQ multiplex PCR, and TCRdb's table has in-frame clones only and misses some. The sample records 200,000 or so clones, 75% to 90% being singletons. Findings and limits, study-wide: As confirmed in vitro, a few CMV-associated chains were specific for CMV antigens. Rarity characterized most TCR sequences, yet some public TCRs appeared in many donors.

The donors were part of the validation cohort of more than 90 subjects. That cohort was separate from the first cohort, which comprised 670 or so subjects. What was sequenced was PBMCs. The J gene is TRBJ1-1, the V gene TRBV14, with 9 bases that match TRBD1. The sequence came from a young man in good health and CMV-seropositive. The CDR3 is CASSLGGQGGMNTEAFF. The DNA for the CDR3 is TGTGCCAGCAGCCTCGGGGGACAGGGAGGGATGAACACTGAAGCTTTCTTT. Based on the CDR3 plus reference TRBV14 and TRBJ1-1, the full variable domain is EAGVTQFPSHSVIEKGQTVTLRCDPISGHDNLYWYRRVMGKEIKFLLHFVKESKQDESGMPNNRFLAERTGGTYSTLKVQPAELEDSGVYFCASSLGGQGGMNTEAFFGQGTRLTVV.